Each of the 26 T cell receptor beta chains below was sequenced from the same sample in a study of blood T cell repertoires in COVID-19. Sequencing used immunoSEQ multiplex PCR; TCRdb keeps in-frame clones, though not all of them. The sample has 220,000 or so clones, around three quarters seen once. The sample taken for sequencing was peripheral blood. These receptors all stem from a woman in her sixties or seventies with acute or convalescent COVID-19.

This clone was seen ten or more times. The chain recombines TRBV7-8 with TRBJ1-5; 9 bases line up with TRBD1. CDR1 is SGHVS and CDR2 is FQNEAQ in the germline V gene. The CDR3 consists of 15 residues. The trim removed 2 bases at V and 3 bases at J, leaving 2 bases unmatched. The CDR3 nucleotides read TGTGCCAGCAGCTTAAGGGACAGGGTCAATCAGCCCCAGCATTTT. Amino acids: CASSLRDRVNQPQHF.

This chain joins TRBV15 and TRBJ2-5; weak D call: TRBD1 (7 bases). Germline assignment: CDR1 LNHNV and CDR2 YYDKDF (reference sequence). The CDR3 spans 14 residues. V lost 0 bases, J lost 7 bases, and 12 bases lay in between. CDR3 bases: TGTGCCACCAGCAGAGATATGCAGGGGGGGACCCAGTACTTC. This encodes CATSRDMQGGTQYF.

The chain uses TRBV7-2 and TRBJ1-1, with a possible D match to TRBD1 (5 bases). This CDR3 region has 16 residues. Germline loops: CDR1 SGHTA, CDR2 FQGNSA. Trimming took off 0 bases at V and 4 bases at J, with 15 bases between the two ends. The CDR3 coding sequence is TGTGCCAGCAGCTTAGCGCCGGACATCCTGGGCACTGAAGCTTTCTTT. Its translation is CASSLAPDILGTEAFF. The full variable domain, completed using reference TRBV7-2 and TRBJ1-1, is GAGVSQSPSNKVTEKGKDVELRCDPISGHTALYWYRQSLGQGLEFLIYFQGNSAPDKSGLPSDRFSAERTGGSVSTLTIQRTQQEDSAVYLCASSLAPDILGTEAFFGQGTRLTVV.

J is TRBJ2-3 and V is TRBV2, with a possible D match to TRBD2 (6 bases). This CDR3 is 14 amino acids long. V lost 7 bases and J 0 bases, leaving 11 bases between the germline ends. Looked up from germline, CDR1 is SNHLY and CDR2 is FYNNEI. CDR3 loop: CASKAGISTDTQYF. The CDR3 DNA sequence: TGTGCCAGCAAGGCGGGAATCAGCACAGATACGCAGTATTTT.

The J gene is TRBJ2-5, the V gene TRBV29-1; 7 bases fit TRBD2. V was pared by 8 bases and J by 5 bases, with 11 bases of the junction left unmatched. The V gene's germline CDR1 is SQVTM and CDR2 ANQGSEA. This CDR3 spans 13 amino acids. CDR3: CSIRGRAFETQYF. CDR3 nucleotide sequence: TGCAGCATCCGGGGGAGGGCCTTCGAGACCCAGTACTTC.

This sequence joins TRBV5-4 and TRBJ2-2; possible D gene TRBD1, 6 bases. CDR3 size: 16 residues. Deletions cut 4 bases from V and 1 base from J, with 14 bases between. Germline V gene data show CDR1 as SGHNT and CDR2 as YYREEE (reference sequence). CDR3 protein: CASSTGRGKNTGELFF. CDR3 nucleotides: TGTGCCAGCAGCACTGGCAGGGGAAAGAACACCGGGGAGCTGTTTTTT.

The rearrangement joins TRBV18 to TRBJ1-1; 8 nucleotides align to TRBD1. V dropped 5 bases and J dropped 8; count of bases not matched to a gene: 7. From germline, CDR1 is KGHSH and CDR2 LQKENI. The CDR3 is 13 residues long. CDR3: CASSWTGPTEAFF. The CDR3 nucleotides read TGTGCCAGCTCATGGACAGGGCCTACGGAAGCTTTCTTT.

This chain joins TRBV28 and TRBJ1-6; D may be TRBD1 (5 bases). V dropped 2 bases and J dropped 6 bases, with 11 bases sitting between them. The CDR3 spans 15 residues. Germline values: CDR1 MDHEN, CDR2 SYDVKM. The CDR3 loop reads CASSLDGGGNSPLHF. In nucleotides, the CDR3 is TGTGCCAGCAGTTTAGACGGGGGGGGTAATTCACCCCTCCACTTT.

This clone was detected only a few times. CDR3: CASSDPTGARGYTF. The CDR3 region has the DNA TGTGCCAGCAGTGACCCCACAGGGGCTAGAGGCTACACCTTC. The J gene is TRBJ1-2, the V gene TRBV2; 7 bases map to TRBD1. This CDR3 region has 14 residues. V lost 3 bases, J lost 8 bases, and 9 bases stayed unmatched. The germline gives CDR1 SNHLY, CDR2 FYNNEI.

The chain combines TRBV6-6 with TRBJ1-2, with a possible D match to TRBD1 (6 bases). Trimming stripped 2 bases from V and 3 bases from J, with 16 bases between. CDR1 is MNHNY and CDR2 is SVGAGI in the germline V gene (reference sequence). The CDR3 sequence is 16 residues long. CDR3 residues: CASSYILGGLDYGYTF. The CDR3 DNA sequence: TGTGCCAGCAGTTACATCCTCGGGGGGCTGGACTATGGCTACACCTTC.

This chain uses TRBV24-1 with TRBJ2-1, with 8 nucleotides matching TRBD2. Germline V lookup: CDR1 KGHDR, CDR2 SFDVKD. With 6 bases clipped from V and 7 bases from J, the junction kept 7 bases outside the gene matches. This CDR3 is built from 14 residues. The CDR3 here is CATSKREFRNEQFF. The CDR3 region has the DNA TGTGCCACCAGTAAGCGGGAGTTTCGGAATGAGCAGTTCTTC.

DNA for the CDR3: TGTGCCTGGAGTGTACGGGGGCAGGGCGGGGGCGAGCAGTACTTC. Translation gives CAWSVRGQGGGEQYF. This chain joins TRBV30 and TRBJ2-7; possibly TRBD2 for D (7 bases). V dropped 0 bases and J dropped 6 bases, with 18 bases sitting between them. Per the germline V gene, CDR1 is GTSNPN and CDR2 is SVGIG (reference sequence). CDR3 length: 15 residues.

This sequence joins TRBV30 and TRBJ2-7; 8 bases are a match to TRBD1. The germline V gene encodes CDR1 GTSNPN and CDR2 SVGIG (reference sequence). V was pared by 0 bases and J by 0 bases, with 10 bases of the junction left unmatched. This CDR3 has 17 amino acids. The CDR3 DNA is TGTGCCTGGAGTGTCCTCCAGGGGGCGGGGAGCTCCTACGAGCAGTACTTC. Residues: CAWSVLQGAGSSYEQYF.

V usage is TRBV10-3 and J usage is TRBJ2-7, with TRBD1 matching 7 bases. The germline gives CDR1 ENHRY, CDR2 SYGVKD. The CDR3 totals 13 residues. After removal of 2 bases from V and 6 bases from J, the junction contained 4 bases not matched to a gene. The CDR3 reads CAISEQTGSEQYF. In DNA form, the CDR3 reads TGTGCCATCAGTGAGCAGACAGGGTCCGAGCAGTACTTC.

This rearrangement joins TRBV18 to TRBJ2-2; D perhaps matches TRBD1 (5 bases). The CDR3 sequence is 15 residues long. V was shortened by 0 bases and J by 3 bases, with 8 bases between the two germline ends. Germline V gene sequence: CDR1 KGHSH, CDR2 LQKENI. In DNA, the CDR3 is TGTGCCAGCTCACCACCAGGGGCGGACACCGGGGAGCTGTTTTTT. Residues: CASSPPGADTGELFF.

This chain links TRBV7-2 with TRBJ1-5, with 7 bases fitting TRBD1. This CDR3 is built from 14 residues. Trimming cost V 6 bases and J 3 bases; bases outside gene matches: 5. Germline V gene lookup returns CDR1 SGHTA and CDR2 FQGNSA. CDR3 loop: CASSHDRVNQPQHF. The DNA for the CDR3 is TGTGCCAGCAGTCACGACAGGGTCAATCAGCCCCAGCATTTT. The full variable domain, completed using reference TRBV7-2 and TRBJ1-5, is GAGVSQSPSNKVTEKGKDVELRCDPISGHTALYWYRQSLGQGLEFLIYFQGNSAPDKSGLPSDRFSAERTGGSVSTLTIQRTQQEDSAVYLCASSHDRVNQPQHFGDGTRLSIL.

This clone was observed a handful of times. CDR3 nucleotides: TGTGCCAGCAGTTTTTCTCAGGATCAGCCCCAGCATTTT. This sequence encodes CASSFSQDQPQHF. The chain has TRBV12-3 or TRBV12-4 and TRBJ1-5, with no clear D. CDR3 length equals 13 residues. Trimming removed 3 bases from V and 5 bases from J, with 8 bases in between.

The V call is TRBV28, the J call TRBJ1-4; 12 positions match TRBD1. The J segment lost 5 bases and the V segment lost 5 bases, leaving 6 bases of the junction unmatched. This CDR3 comprises 16 residues. Germline-derived CDR1 and CDR2 are MDHEN and SYDVKM. The CDR3 region is CASSQGQGAGNEKLFF. The CDR3 nucleotides read TGTGCCAGCAGTCAGGGACAGGGGGCCGGGAATGAAAAACTGTTTTTT.

The V and J genes are TRBV10-3 and TRBJ2-7; 8 nucleotides match TRBD1. In germline, CDR1 is ENHRY, CDR2 SYGVKD. The J segment lost 0 bases and the V segment lost 6 bases, leaving 4 bases of the junction unmatched. The CDR3 is 14 amino acids. Here the CDR3 reads CAISDRGSSYEQYF. DNA for the CDR3: TGTGCCATCAGCGACAGGGGAAGCTCCTACGAGCAGTACTTC.

This rearrangement joins TRBV28 to TRBJ2-2, with D possibly TRBD2 on 5 matching bases. Trimming removed 7 bases at V and 6 bases at J, with 15 bases between. The CDR3 is 14 amino acids. Per the germline V gene, CDR1 is MDHEN and CDR2 is SYDVKM. The CDR3 bases are TGTGCCAGCACCCCAGCCGGGGTTGCCGGGGAGCTGTTTTTT. Translation gives CASTPAGVAGELFF.

The genes are TRBV28 and TRBJ2-5; 7 nucleotides match TRBD1. This CDR3 has 15 amino acids. Germline V gene sequence: CDR1 MDHEN, CDR2 SYDVKM. J was trimmed by 2 bases and V by 5 bases; bases with no gene match: 8. The CDR3 DNA reads TGTGCCAGCAGTCCTCCAGACAGGGAACAAGAGACCCAGTACTTC. Amino acids: CASSPPDREQETQYF.

J is TRBJ2-3 and V is TRBV6-2 or TRBV6-3, with 8 bases lining up with TRBD2. After removal of 5 bases from V and 2 bases from J, the junction contained 12 bases not matched to a gene. CDR1 MNHEY and CDR2 SVGEGT come from the germline V gene. This CDR3 has 17 residues. CDR3 in amino acids: CASSPRTSNRFTDTQYF. Written as DNA, the CDR3 is TGTGCCAGCAGTCCGCGGACTAGCAACAGGTTCACAGATACGCAGTATTTT.

The chain is built from TRBV7-2 and TRBJ2-3; TRBD2 matches at 9 bases. The J segment lost 2 bases and the V segment lost 6 bases, leaving 3 bases of the junction unmatched. The CDR3 extends over 14 amino acids. Germline V gene sequence: CDR1 SGHTA, CDR2 FQGNSA. CDR3 bases: TGTGCCAGCAGGCTAGCGGGAACCACAGATACGCAGTATTTT. This gives the protein CASRLAGTTDTQYF.

The chain couples TRBV27 to TRBJ1-4; D call uncertain. The CDR3 contains 14 residues. The V and J ends lost 4 bases and 4 bases respectively, with 10 bases between them. From germline, CDR1 is MNHEY and CDR2 SMNVEV (reference sequence). CDR3 residues: CASSSGKFNEKLFF. DNA for the CDR3: TGTGCCAGCAGTTCGGGGAAGTTTAATGAAAAACTGTTTTTT.

The CDR3 loop is CASSTRPRGDYGYTF. In DNA, the CDR3 is TGTGCCAGCAGCACTAGACCCCGGGGGGACTATGGCTACACCTTC. This chain connects TRBV7-8 to TRBJ1-2, with TRBD1 as a possible D gene (5 bases). The CDR3 runs to 15 residues. Trimming shortened V by 5 bases and J by 3 bases, and 16 bases separated the two germline ends. Germline CDR1 reads SGHVS; CDR2 reads FQNEAQ.

V is TRBV6-1 and J is TRBJ1-3, with D possibly being TRBD1 (6 bases). Between the trimmed V and J ends, which lost 1 base and 3 bases, there was a span of 16 bases. This CDR3 has 17 amino acids. Germline V gene data show CDR1 as MNHNS and CDR2 as SASEGT. The chain's CDR3 is CASSEGSYRVGGNTIYF. CDR3 coding DNA: TGTGCCAGCAGTGAAGGCTCTTACAGGGTTGGTGGAAACACCATATATTTT.